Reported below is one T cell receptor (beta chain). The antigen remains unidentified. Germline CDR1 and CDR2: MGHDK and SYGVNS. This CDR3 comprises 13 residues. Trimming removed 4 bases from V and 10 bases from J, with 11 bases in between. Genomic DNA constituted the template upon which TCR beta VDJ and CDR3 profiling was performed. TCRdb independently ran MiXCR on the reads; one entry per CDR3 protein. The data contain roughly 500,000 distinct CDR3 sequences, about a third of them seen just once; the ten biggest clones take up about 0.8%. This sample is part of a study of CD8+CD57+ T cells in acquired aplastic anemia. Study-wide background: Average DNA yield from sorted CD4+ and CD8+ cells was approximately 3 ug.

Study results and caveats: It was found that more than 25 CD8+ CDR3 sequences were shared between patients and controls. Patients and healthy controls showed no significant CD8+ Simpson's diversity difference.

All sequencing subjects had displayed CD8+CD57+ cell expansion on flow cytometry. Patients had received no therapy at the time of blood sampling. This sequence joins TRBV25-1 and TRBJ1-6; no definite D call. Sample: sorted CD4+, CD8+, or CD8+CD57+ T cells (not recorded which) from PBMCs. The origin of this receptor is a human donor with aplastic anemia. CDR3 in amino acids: CASSGGPSSPLHF. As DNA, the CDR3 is TGTGCCAGCAGTGGCGGACCTTCCTCACCCCTCCACTTT.